These 4 T cell receptor beta chains were sequenced from one sample in a study of blood T cells in healthy people across ages. A second PCR, run for about 7 to 11 cycles, used a sample-barcoded 5' primer plus a J-beta primer mix. TCRdb passed the 5' RACE reads through MiXCR, listing each CDR3 protein once. The sample has 600,000 to 900,000 distinct CDR3 sequences; roughly 25% are singletons. These sequences were also reported in another study, on T cells of mothers and their children.

The specimen sequenced was blood. The receptors shown here come from a boy aged 5-17 years in good health.

V gene TRBV21-1 combines with J gene TRBJ1-3; no DNA check was done on the table's D call, TRBD1. TRBV21-1 is reported as a pseudogene. The CDR3 spans 17 residues. DNA for the CDR3: TGTGCCAGCGGATGGACAGTTTCGTTCCCTCTGATTGACACCATATATTTT. This encodes CASGWTVSFPLIDTIYF.

This chain uses TRBV5-1 with TRBJ2-3; TRBD1 aligns across 9 bases. The CDR3 runs to 16 residues. Germline loops: CDR1 SGHRS, CDR2 YFSETQ. J was trimmed by 1 base and V by 5 bases; bases with no gene match: 8. In DNA form, the CDR3 reads TGCGCCAGCAGTTTCGGGACAGGGCGCGGCACAGATACGCAGTATTTT. It yields the protein CASSFGTGRGTDTQYF.

DNA for the CDR3: TGCGCCAGCAGCTACCAGGGGGACCCTTACGAGCAGTACTTC. This translates into CASSYQGDPYEQYF. The V and J genes are TRBV5-1 and TRBJ2-7; 7 bases fit TRBD1. J gave up 4 bases and V 3 bases, and 7 bases lay outside the gene matches. Per the germline V gene, CDR1 is SGHRS and CDR2 is YFSETQ. This CDR3 is 14 amino acids long.

J is TRBJ1-2 and V is TRBV11-1, with unresolved D. Germline assignment: CDR1 SGHAT and CDR2 FQDESV (reference sequence). Trimming left V 5 bases short and J 0 bases short, with 7 bases between. CDR3 size: 13 residues. CDR3 bases: TGTGCCAGCAGCGCTCGGGCTAACTATGGCTACACCTTC. It is translated as CASSARANYGYTF.